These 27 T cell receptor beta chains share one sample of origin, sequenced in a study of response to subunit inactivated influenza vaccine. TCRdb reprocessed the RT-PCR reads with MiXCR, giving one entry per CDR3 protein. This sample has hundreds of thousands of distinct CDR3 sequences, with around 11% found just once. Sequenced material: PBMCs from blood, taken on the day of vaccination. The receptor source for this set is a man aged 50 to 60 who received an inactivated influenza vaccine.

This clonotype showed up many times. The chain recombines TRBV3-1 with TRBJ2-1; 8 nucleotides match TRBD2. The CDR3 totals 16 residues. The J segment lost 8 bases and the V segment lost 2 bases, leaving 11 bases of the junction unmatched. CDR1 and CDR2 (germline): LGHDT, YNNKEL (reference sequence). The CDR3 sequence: CASSQFVLAVFDEQFF. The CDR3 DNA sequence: TGTGCCAGCAGCCAATTTGTACTAGCGGTTTTTGATGAGCAGTTCTTC.

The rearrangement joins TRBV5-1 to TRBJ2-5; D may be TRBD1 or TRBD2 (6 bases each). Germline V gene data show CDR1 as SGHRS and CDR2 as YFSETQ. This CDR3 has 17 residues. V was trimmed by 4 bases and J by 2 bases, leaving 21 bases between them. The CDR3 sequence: CASSTPMGGAGQETQYF. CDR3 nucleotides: TGCGCCAGCAGCACCCCGATGGGGGGCGCCGGACAAGAGACCCAGTACTTC.

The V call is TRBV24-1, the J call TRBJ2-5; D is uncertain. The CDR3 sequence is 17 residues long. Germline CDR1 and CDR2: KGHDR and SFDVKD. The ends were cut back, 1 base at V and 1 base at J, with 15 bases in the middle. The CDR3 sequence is CATSDFGHVLGQETQYF. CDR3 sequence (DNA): TGTGCCACCAGTGATTTTGGGCATGTTCTGGGCCAAGAGACCCAGTACTTC.

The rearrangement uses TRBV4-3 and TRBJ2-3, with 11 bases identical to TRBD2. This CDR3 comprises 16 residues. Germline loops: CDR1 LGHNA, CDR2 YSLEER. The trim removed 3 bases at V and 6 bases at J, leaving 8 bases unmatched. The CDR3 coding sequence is TGCGCCAGCAGCCAGGGTAGCGGGGGGGCGAGGGATACGCAGTATTTT. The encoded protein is CASSQGSGGARDTQYF.

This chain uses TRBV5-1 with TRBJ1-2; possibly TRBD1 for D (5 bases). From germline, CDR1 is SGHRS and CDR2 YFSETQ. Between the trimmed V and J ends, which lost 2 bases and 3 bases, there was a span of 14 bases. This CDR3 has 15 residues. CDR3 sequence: CASSFGGGPDYGYTF. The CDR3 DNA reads TGCGCCAGCAGCTTCGGGGGGGGACCAGACTATGGCTACACCTTC. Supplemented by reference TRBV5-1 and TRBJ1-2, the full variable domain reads KAGVTQTPRYLIKTRGQQVTLSCSPISGHRSVSWYQQTPGQGLQFLFEYFSETQRNKGNFPGRFSGRQFSNSRSEMNVSTLELGDSALYLCASSFGGGPDYGYTFGSGTRLTVV.

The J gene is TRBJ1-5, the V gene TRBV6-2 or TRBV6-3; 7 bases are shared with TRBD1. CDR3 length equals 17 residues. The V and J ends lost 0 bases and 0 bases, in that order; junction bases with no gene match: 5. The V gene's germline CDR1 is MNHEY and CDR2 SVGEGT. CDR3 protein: CASSYSPDRFSNQPQHF. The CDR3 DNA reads TGTGCCAGCAGTTACTCGCCGGACAGGTTTAGCAATCAGCCCCAGCATTTT.

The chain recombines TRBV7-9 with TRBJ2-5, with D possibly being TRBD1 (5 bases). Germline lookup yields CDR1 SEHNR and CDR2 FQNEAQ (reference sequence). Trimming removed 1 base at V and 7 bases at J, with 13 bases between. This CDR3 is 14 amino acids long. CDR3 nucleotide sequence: TGTGCCAGCAGCTTAGAGGGGTCCGTCTGGACCCAGTACTTC. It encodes CASSLEGSVWTQYF. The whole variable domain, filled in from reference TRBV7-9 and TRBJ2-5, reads DTGVSQNPRHKITKRGQNVTFRCDPISEHNRLYWYRQTLGQGPEFLTYFQNEAQLEKSRLLSDRFSAERPKGSFSTLEIQRTEQGDSAMYLCASSLEGSVWTQYFGPGTRLLVL.

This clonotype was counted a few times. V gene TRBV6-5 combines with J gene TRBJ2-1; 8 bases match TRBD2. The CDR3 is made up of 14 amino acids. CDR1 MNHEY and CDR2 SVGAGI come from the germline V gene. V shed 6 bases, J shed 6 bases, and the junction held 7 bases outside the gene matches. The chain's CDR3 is CASRLLAGGNEQFF. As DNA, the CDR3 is TGTGCCAGCAGGTTGCTCGCGGGGGGCAATGAGCAGTTCTTC.

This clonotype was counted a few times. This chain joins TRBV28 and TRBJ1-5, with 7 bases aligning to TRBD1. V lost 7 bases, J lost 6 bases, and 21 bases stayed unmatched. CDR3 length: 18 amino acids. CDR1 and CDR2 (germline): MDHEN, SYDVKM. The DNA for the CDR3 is TGTGCCAGCACTTTGGGGGAAAGCAGGGGGTTCTTTATTCAGCCCCAGCATTTT. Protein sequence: CASTLGESRGFFIQPQHF.

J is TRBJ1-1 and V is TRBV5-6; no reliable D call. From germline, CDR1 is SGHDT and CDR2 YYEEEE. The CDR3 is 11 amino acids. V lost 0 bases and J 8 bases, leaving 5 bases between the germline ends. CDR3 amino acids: CASSLDQEAFF. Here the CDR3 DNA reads TGTGCCAGCAGCTTGGACCAAGAAGCTTTCTTT.

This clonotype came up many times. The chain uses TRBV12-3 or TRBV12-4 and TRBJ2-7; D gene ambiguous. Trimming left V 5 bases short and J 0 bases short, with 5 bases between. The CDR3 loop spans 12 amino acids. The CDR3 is CASSMSSYEQYF. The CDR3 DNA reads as TGTGCCAGCAGTATGAGCTCCTACGAGCAGTACTTC.

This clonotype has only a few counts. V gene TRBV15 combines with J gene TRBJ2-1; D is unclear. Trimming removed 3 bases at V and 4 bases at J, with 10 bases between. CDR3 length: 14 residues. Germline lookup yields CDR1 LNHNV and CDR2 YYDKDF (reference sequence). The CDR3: CATSRGNGYNEQFF. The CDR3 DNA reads TGTGCCACCAGCAGGGGTAACGGGTACAATGAGCAGTTCTTC.

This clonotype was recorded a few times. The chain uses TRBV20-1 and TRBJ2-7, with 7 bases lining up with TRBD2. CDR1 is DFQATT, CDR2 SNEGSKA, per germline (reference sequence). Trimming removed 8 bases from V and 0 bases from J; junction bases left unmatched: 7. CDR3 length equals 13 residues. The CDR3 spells CSLRAGYSYEQYF. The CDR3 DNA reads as TGCAGTCTCAGAGCGGGGTACTCCTACGAGCAGTACTTC.

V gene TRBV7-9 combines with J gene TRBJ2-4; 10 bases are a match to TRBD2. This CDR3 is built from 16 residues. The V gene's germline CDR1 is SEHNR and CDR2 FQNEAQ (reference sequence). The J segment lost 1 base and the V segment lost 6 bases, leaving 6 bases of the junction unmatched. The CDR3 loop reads CASSPSGSRAKNIQYF. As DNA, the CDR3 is TGTGCCAGCAGTCCTAGCGGGAGCAGGGCCAAAAACATTCAGTACTTC.

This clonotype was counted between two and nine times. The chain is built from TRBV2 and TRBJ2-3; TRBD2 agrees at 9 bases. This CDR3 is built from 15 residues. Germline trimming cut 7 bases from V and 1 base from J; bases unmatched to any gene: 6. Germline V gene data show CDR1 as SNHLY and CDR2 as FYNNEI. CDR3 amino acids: CASIRTSAGTDTQYF. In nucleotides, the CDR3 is TGTGCCAGCATTAGGACTAGCGCAGGCACAGATACGCAGTATTTT.

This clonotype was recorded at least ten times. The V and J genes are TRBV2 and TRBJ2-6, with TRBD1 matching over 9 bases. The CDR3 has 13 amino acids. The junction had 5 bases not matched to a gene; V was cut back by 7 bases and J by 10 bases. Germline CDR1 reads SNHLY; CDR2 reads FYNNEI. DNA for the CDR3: TGTGCCAGCAATACGGGACAGGGTAACGTCCTGACTTTC. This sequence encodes CASNTGQGNVLTF. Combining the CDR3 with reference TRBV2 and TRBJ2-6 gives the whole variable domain EPEVTQTPSHQVTQMGQEVILRCVPISNHLYFYWYRQILGQKVEFLVSFYNNEISEKSEIFDDQFSVERPDGSNFTLKIRSTKLEDSAMYFCASNTGQGNVLTFGAGSRLTVL.

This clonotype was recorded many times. DNA for the CDR3: TGTGCCACCGGGGGGTACAATGAGCAGTTCTTC. The encoded protein is CATGGYNEQFF. This chain connects TRBV24-1 to TRBJ2-1; a weak D match, TRBD2 (6 bases). This CDR3 comprises 11 residues. Germline lookup yields CDR1 KGHDR and CDR2 SFDVKD. The V gene lost 9 bases and the J gene lost 4 bases, with 6 bases spanning the gap.

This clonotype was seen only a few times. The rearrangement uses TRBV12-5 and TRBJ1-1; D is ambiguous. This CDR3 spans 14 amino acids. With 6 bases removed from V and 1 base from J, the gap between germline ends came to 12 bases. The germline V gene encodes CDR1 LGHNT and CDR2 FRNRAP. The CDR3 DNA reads TGTGCTAGTGGCAAGGGTGATCGGAACACTGAAGCTTTCTTT. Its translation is CASGKGDRNTEAFF. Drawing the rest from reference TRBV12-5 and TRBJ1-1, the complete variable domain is DARVTQTPRHKVTEMGQEVTMRCQPILGHNTVFWYRQTMMQGLELLAYFRNRAPLDDSGMPKDRFSAEMPDATLATLKIQPSEPRDSAVYFCASGKGDRNTEAFFGQGTRLTVV.

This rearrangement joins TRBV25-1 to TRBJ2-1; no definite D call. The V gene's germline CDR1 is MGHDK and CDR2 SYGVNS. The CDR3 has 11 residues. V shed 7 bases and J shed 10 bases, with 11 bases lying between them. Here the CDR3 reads CASNDSGEQFF. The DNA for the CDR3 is TGTGCCAGCAACGATTCGGGCGAGCAGTTCTTC.

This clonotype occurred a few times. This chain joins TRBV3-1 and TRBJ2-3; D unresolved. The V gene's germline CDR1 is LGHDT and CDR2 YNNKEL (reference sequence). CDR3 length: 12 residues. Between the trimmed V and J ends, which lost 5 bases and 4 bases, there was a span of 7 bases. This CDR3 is CASSTHADTQYF. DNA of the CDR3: TGTGCCAGCAGCACACACGCAGATACGCAGTATTTT.

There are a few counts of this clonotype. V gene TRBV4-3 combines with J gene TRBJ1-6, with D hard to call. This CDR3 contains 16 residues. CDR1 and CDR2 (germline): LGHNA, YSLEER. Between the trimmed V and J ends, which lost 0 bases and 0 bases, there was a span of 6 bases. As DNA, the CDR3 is TGCGCCAGCAGCCAAGATTACTTCTCCTATAATTCACCCCTCCACTTT. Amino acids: CASSQDYFSYNSPLHF.

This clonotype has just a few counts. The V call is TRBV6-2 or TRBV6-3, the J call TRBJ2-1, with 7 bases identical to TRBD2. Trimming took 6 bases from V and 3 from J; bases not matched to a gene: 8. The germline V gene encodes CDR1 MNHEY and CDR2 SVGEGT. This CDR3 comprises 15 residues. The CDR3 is CASRGAGEGYNEQFF. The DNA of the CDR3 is TGTGCCAGCAGGGGTGCGGGAGAGGGCTACAATGAGCAGTTCTTC.

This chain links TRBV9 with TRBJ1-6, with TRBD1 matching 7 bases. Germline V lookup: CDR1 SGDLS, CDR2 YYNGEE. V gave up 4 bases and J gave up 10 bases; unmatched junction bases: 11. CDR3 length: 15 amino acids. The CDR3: CASSPQGKGESPLHF. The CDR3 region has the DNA TGTGCCAGCAGCCCACAGGGGAAAGGAGAATCACCCCTCCACTTT.

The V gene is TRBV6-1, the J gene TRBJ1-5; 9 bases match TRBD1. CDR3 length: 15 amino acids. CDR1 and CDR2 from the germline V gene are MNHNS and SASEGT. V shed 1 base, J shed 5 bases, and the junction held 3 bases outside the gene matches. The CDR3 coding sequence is TGTGCCAGCAGTGAAGAGGGGACAGGGTATCAGCCCCAGCATTTT. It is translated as CASSEEGTGYQPQHF.

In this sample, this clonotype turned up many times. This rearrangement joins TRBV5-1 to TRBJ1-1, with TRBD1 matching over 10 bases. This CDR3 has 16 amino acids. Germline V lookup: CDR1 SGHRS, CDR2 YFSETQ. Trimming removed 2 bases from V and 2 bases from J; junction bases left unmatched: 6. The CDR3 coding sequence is TGCGCCAGCAGCTTAGGACAGGGGGTTCTAAACACTGAAGCTTTCTTT. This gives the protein CASSLGQGVLNTEAFF.

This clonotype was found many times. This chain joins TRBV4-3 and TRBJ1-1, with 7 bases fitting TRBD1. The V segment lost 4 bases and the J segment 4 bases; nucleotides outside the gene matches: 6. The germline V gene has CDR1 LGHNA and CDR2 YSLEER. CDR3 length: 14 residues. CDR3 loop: CASSLSRGVTEAFF. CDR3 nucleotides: TGCGCCAGCAGCCTTAGCAGGGGGGTCACTGAAGCTTTCTTT.

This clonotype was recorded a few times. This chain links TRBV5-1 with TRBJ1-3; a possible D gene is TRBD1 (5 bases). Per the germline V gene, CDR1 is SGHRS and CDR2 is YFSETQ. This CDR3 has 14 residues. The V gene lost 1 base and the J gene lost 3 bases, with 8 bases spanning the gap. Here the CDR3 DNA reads TGCGCCAGCAGCTTGACAGGATTTGGAAACACCATATATTTT. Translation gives CASSLTGFGNTIYF. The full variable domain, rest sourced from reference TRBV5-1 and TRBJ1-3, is KAGVTQTPRYLIKTRGQQVTLSCSPISGHRSVSWYQQTPGQGLQFLFEYFSETQRNKGNFPGRFSGRQFSNSRSEMNVSTLELGDSALYLCASSLTGFGNTIYFGEGSWLTVV.